This record covers a single T cell receptor beta chain. This specimen belongs to a study of blood T cell repertoires in COVID-19. As for the study in general: Specimens from acute and convalescent COVID-19 originated in the United States, Italy and Spain.

V was pared by 0 bases and J by 8 bases, with 13 bases between. Per germline, CDR1 ENHRY and CDR2 SYGVKD. The CDR3 is 15 residues long. In the original processing: From reference gene primer amplification, estimates of nucleated cell counts were derived. TCRdb's table, derived via immunoSEQ multiplex PCR, lists solely in-frame clones and lacks some. The V and J calls and clone size are taken from that table; D and trimming were inferred from the DNA. The data contain tens of thousands of clones, roughly 80% of them singletons. Sequencing was carried out using peripheral blood. The V and J genes are TRBV10-3 and TRBJ1-4, with D perhaps matching TRBD1 (6 bases). This sequence originates from a human donor in a cohort sampled during active or convalescent COVID-19. The CDR3 here is CAISESAGVGEKLFF. The CDR3, as DNA: TGTGCCATCAGTGAGTCTGCAGGGGTAGGAGAAAAACTGTTTTTT.